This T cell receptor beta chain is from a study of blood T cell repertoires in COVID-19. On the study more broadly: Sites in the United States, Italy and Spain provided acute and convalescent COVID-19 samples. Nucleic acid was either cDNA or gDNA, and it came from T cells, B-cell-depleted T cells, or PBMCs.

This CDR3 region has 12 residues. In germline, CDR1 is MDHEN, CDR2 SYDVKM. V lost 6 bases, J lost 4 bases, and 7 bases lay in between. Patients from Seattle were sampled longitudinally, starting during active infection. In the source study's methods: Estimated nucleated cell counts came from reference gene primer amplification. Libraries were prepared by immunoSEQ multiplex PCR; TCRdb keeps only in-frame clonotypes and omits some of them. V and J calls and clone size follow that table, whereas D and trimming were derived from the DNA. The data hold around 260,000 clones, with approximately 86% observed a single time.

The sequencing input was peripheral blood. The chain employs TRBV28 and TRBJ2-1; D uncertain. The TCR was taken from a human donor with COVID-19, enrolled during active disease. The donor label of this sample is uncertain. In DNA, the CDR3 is TGTGCCAGCAGCCTGTCGTACAATGAGCAGTTCTTC. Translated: CASSLSYNEQFF.